This T cell receptor (beta chain) was identified during a study of T cells after yellow fever vaccination. Study results and caveats: Contamination by abundant bulk-population clonotypes could be present in FACS-sorted repertoires. Across the CD4 and CD8 compartments, a small share of clonotypes was present in both. Post-booster samples contained most primary-vaccination clones (just under 98% CD4, approximately 88% CD8).

About this clonotype itself: The antigen is undetermined.

Germline-derived CDR1 and CDR2 are DFQATT and SNEGSKA (reference sequence). V lost 3 bases to trimming and J lost 7 bases; unmatched junction nucleotides: 11. The CDR3 has 14 amino acids. Template-switching 5'RACE yielded the TCR cDNA; a universal primer site and UMIs were added in the process. A single record per CDR3 protein comes from TCRdb applying MiXCR to the 5' RACE reads. Found here are tens of thousands of distinct CDR3 sequences, 7.7% of them singletons; the top ten hold roughly two fifths. The chain is built from TRBV20-1 and TRBJ2-7; 8 positions agree with TRBD2. The clonotype originates from a man aged 25 to 40 who received the YFV17D yellow fever vaccine. Specimen: CD8+ T cells sorted from PBMCs, collected on the day of the yellow fever booster vaccination. CDR3 in DNA: TGCAGTGCTAGCACTAGCGGCCCGGCCTTAGAGCAGTACTTC. Translating gives CSASTSGPALEQYF.